Listed here is a single TCR beta chain. Its specificity is not known. Researchers used genomic DNA as the template to profile TCR beta VDJ and CDR3. In TCRdb, the reads were re-called with MiXCR into one record per CDR3 protein. The table lists some 160,000 distinct CDR3 sequences, around half of them singletons. This entry comes from a study of CD8+CD57+ T cells in acquired aplastic anemia. Germline-derived CDR1 and CDR2 are MGHRA and YSYEKL. Trimming removed 4 bases at V and 0 bases at J, with 13 bases between. This CDR3 spans 16 amino acids. Flow cytometry had shown expanded CD8+CD57+ cells in the patients chosen for sequencing. General observations from the study: Approximately 28 CD8+ CDR3 sequences were shared between patients and controls. Statistical testing detected no significant gap in CD8+ Simpson's diversity between patients and controls.

J is TRBJ2-4 and V is TRBV4-1; the D call may be TRBD1 or TRBD2 (6 bases each). This clonotype originated in a human donor with aplastic anemia. The material sequenced was sorted CD4+, CD8+, or CD8+CD57+ T cells (not recorded which) from PBMCs. The CDR3, as DNA: TGCGCCAGCAGCCTGACGGGGGCCCGAGCCAAAAACATTCAGTACTTC. Its protein product is CASSLTGARAKNIQYF.